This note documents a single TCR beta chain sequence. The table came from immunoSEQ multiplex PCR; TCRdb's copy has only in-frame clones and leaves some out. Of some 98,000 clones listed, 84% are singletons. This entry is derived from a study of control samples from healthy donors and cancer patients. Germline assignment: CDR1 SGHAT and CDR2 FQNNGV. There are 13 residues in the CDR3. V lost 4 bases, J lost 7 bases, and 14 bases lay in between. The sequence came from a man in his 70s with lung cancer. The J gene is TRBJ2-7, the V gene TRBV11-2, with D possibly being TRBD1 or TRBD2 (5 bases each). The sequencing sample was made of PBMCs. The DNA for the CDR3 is TGTGCCAGCAGCTCGGGACCCAGGAGAGAGCAGTACTTC. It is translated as CASSSGPRREQYF.